The T cell receptor (beta chain) under discussion was sequenced for a study of T cell changes during pregnancy in multiple sclerosis. This CDR3 is 14 amino acids long. CDR1 is SGHRS and CDR2 is YFSETQ in the germline V gene. The V end was cut by 2 bases, the J end by 0 bases, with 8 bases between. Sequencing used immunoSEQ multiplex PCR; TCRdb keeps in-frame clones, though not all of them. The sample lists about 69,000 clones, over 80% occurring once. The origin of this receptor is a female donor in good health, enrolled as a control in a pregnancy study. This chain connects TRBV5-1 to TRBJ1-2, with a weak D call TRBD1 (6 bases). The source was peripheral blood, collected in the third trimester of pregnancy. Here the CDR3 DNA reads TGCGCCAGCAGCTTAGGACAGCCTAACTATGGCTACACCTTC. Its protein product is CASSLGQPNYGYTF.